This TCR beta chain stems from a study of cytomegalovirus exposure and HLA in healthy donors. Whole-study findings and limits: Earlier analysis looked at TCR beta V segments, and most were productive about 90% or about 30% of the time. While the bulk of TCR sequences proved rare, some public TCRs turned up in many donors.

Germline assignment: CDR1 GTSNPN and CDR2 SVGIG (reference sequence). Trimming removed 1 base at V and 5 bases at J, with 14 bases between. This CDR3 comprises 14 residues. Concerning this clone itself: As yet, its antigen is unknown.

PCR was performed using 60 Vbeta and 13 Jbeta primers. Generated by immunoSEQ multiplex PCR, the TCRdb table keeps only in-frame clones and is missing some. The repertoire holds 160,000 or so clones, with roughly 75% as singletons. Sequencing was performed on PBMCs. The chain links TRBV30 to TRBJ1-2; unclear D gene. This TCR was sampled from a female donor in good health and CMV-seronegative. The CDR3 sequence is CAWSAQEVSYGYTF. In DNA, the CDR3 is TGTGCCTGGAGTGCCCAGGAGGTTAGTTATGGCTACACCTTC.